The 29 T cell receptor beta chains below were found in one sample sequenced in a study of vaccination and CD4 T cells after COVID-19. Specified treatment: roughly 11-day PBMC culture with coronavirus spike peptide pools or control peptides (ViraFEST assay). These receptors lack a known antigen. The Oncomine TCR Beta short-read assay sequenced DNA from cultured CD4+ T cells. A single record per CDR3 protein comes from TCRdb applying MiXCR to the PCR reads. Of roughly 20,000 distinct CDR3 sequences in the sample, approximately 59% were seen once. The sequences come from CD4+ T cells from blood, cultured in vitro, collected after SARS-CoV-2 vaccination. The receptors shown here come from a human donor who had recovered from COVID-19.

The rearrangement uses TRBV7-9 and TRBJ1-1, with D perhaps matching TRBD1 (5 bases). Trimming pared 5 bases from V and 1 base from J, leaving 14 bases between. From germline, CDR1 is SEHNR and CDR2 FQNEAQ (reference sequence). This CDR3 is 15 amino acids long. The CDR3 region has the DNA TGTGCCAGCAGCAACCGACAGCTTACGAACACTGAAGCTTTCTTT. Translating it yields CASSNRQLTNTEAFF.

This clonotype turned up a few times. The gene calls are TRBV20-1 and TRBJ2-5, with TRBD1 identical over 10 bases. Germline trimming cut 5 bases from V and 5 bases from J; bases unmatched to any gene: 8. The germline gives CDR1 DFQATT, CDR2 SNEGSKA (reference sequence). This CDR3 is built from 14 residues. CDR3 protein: CSASRTGGRETQYF. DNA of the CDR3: TGCAGTGCTTCTCGGACAGGGGGGAGGGAGACCCAGTACTTC.

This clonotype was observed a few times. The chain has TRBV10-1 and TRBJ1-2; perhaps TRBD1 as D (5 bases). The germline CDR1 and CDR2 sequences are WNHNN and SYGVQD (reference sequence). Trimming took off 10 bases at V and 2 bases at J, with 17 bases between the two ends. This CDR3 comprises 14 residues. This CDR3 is CATDRGLPNYGYTF. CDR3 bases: TGCGCCACCGACAGAGGACTACCGAACTATGGCTACACCTTC.

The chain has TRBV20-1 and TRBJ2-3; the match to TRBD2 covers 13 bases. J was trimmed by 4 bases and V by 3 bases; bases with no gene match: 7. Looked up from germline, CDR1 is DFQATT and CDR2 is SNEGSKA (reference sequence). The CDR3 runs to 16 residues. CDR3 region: CSASQWTSGGSDTQYF. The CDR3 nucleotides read TGCAGTGCTAGTCAGTGGACTAGCGGGGGATCAGATACGCAGTATTTT.

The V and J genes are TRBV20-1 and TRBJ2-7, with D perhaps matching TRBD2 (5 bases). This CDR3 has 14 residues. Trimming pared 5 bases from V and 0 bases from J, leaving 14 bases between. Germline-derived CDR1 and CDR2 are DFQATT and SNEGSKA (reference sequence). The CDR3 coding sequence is TGCAGTGCTCCCCTCTCCCGGGACTCCTACGAGCAGTACTTC. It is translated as CSAPLSRDSYEQYF.

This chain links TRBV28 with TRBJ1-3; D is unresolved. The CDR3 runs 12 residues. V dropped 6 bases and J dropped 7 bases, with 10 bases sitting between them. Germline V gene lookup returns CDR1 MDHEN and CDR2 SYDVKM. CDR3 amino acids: CASSSSVNTIYF. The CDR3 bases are TGTGCCAGCAGCAGCTCTGTGAACACCATATATTTT. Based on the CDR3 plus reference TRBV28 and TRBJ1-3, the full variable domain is DVKVTQSSRYLVKRTGEKVFLECVQDMDHENMFWYRQDPGLGLRLIYFSYDVKMKEKGDIPEGYSVSREKKERFSLILESASTNQTSMYLCASSSSVNTIYFGEGSWLTVV.

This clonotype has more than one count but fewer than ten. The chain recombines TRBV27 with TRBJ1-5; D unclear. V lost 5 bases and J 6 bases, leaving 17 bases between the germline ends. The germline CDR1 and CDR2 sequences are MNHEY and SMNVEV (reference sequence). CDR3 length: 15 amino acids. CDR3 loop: CASSPYSEEAQPQHF. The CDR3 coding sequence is TGTGCCAGCAGTCCCTATTCTGAAGAGGCTCAGCCCCAGCATTTT.

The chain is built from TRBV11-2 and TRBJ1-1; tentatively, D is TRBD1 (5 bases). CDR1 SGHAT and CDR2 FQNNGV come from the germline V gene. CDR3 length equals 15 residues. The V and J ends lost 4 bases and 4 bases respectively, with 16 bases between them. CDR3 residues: CASSSQTVLGTEAFF. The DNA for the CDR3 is TGTGCCAGCAGCTCCCAGACAGTACTGGGCACTGAAGCTTTCTTT.

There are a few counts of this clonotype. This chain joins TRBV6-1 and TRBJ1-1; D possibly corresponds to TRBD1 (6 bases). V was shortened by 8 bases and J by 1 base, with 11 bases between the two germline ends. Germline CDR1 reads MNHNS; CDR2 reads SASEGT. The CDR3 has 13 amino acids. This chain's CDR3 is CASCRGANTEAFF. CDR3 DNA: TGTGCCAGCTGTAGGGGGGCGAACACTGAAGCTTTCTTT.

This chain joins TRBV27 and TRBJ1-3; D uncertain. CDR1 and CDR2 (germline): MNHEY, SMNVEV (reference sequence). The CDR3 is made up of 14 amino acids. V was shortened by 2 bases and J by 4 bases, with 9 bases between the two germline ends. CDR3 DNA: TGTGCCAGCAGTTTAGGGCCAGTCGGAAACACCATATATTTT. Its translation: CASSLGPVGNTIYF.

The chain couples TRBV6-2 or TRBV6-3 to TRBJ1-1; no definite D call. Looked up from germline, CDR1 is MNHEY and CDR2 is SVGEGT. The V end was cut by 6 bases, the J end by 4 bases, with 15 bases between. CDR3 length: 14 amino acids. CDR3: CASSRPLRGTEAFF. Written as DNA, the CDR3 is TGTGCCAGCAGCCGACCCTTAAGAGGCACTGAAGCTTTCTTT.

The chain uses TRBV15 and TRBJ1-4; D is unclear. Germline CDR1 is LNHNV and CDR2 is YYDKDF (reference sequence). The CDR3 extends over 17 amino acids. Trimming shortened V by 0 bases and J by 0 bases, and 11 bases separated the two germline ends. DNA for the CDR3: TGTGCCACCAGCAGAGATCGGACTGCTGCAACTAATGAAAAACTGTTTTTT. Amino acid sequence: CATSRDRTAATNEKLFF.

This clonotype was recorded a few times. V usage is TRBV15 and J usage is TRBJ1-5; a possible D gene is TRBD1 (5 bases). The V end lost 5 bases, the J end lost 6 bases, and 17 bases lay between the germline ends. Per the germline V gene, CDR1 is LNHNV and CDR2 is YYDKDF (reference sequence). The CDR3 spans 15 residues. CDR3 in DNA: TGTGCCACCAGCTCCCGGCAGGGTAGTGGTCAGCCCCAGCATTTT. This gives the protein CATSSRQGSGQPQHF.

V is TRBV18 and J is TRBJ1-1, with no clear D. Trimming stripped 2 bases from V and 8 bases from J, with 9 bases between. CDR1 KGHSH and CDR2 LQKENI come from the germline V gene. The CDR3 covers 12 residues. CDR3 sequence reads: CASSPGETEAFF. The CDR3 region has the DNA TGTGCCAGCTCACCAGGGGAGACGGAAGCTTTCTTT.

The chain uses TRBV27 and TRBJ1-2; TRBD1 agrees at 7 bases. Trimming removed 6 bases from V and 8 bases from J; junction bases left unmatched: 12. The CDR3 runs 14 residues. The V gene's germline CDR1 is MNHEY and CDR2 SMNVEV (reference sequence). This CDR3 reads CASSQRQGIGGYTF. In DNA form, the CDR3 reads TGTGCCAGCAGCCAACGACAGGGTATAGGGGGCTACACCTTC.

The CDR3, as DNA: TGTGCCAGCAGGGTAGGGCCCTATGGCTACACCTTC. This codes for CASRVGPYGYTF. The chain has TRBV12-3 or TRBV12-4 and TRBJ1-2; D is unresolved. The CDR3 totals 12 residues. V dropped 6 bases and J dropped 4 bases, with 9 bases sitting between them.

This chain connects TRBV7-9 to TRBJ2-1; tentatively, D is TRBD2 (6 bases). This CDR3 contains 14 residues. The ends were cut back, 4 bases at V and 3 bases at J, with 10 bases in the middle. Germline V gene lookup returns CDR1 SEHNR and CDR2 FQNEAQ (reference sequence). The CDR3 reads CASSSEGRYNEQFF. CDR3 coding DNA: TGTGCCAGCAGCTCGGAGGGCCGCTACAATGAGCAGTTCTTC.

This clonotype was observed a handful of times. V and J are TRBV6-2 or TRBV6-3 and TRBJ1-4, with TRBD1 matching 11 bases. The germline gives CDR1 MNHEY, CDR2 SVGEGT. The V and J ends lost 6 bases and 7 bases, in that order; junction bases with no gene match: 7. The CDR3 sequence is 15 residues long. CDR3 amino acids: CASSQAGTGGEKLFF. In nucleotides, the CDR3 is TGTGCCAGCAGCCAGGCCGGGACAGGGGGTGAAAAACTGTTTTTT.

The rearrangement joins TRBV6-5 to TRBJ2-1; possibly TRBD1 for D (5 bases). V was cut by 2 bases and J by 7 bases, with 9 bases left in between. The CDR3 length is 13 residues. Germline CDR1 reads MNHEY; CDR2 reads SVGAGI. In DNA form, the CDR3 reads TGTGCCAGCAGTTACCAGGGTACAAATGAGCAGTTCTTC. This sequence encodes CASSYQGTNEQFF.

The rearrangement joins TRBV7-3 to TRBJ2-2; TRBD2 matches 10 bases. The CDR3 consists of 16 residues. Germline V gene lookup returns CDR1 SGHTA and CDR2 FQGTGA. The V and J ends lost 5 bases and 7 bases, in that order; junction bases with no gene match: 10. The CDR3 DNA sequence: TGTGCCAGCAGCGGCGATGTACTAGCGGGGAACGGGGAGCTGTTTTTT. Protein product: CASSGDVLAGNGELFF.

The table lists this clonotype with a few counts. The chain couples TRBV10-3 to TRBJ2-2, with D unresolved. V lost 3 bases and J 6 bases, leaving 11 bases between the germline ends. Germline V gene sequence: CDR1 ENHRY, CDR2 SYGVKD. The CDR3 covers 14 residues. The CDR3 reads CAISDLGRAGELFF. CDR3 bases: TGTGCCATCAGTGACTTAGGCCGAGCCGGGGAGCTGTTTTTT.

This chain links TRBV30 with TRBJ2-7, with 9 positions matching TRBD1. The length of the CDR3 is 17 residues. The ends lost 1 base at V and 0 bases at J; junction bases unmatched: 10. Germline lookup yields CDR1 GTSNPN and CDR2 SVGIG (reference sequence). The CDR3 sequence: CAWSAFRTGALSYEQYF. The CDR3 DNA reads TGTGCCTGGAGTGCCTTCCGGACAGGGGCCCTCTCCTACGAGCAGTACTTC.

The CDR3 loop reads CASSALGASNTGELFF. Written as DNA, the CDR3 is TGTGCCAGTAGTGCCCTCGGAGCCTCGAACACCGGGGAGCTGTTTTTT. This rearrangement joins TRBV19 to TRBJ2-2; no clear D gene. CDR3 length equals 16 residues. Trimming shortened V by 5 bases and J by 0 bases, and 13 bases separated the two germline ends. Germline V gene data show CDR1 as LNHDA and CDR2 as SQIVND (reference sequence).

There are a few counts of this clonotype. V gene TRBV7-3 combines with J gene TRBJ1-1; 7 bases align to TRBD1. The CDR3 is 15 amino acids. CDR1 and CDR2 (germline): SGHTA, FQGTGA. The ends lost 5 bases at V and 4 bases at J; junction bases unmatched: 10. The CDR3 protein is CASSLPQGNPTEAFF. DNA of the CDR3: TGTGCCAGCAGCCTCCCACAGGGGAACCCCACTGAAGCTTTCTTT.

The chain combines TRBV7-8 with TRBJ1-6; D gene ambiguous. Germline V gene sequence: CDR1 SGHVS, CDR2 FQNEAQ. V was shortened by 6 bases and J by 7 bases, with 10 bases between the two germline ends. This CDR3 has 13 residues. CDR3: CASRPGRNSPLHF. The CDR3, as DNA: TGTGCCAGCAGACCCGGGAGAAATTCACCCCTCCACTTT.

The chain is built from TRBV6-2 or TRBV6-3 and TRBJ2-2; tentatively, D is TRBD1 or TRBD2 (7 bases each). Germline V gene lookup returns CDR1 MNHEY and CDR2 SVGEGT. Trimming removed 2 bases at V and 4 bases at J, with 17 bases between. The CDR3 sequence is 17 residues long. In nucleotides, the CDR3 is TGTGCCAGCAGTTACAACAAGCGGGACAGTGTCACCGGGGAGCTGTTTTTT. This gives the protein CASSYNKRDSVTGELFF.

The CDR3 DNA reads as TGTGCCACCAGCCGTATCACAGGGAACACTGAAGCTTTCTTT. It encodes CATSRITGNTEAFF. The chain is built from TRBV15 and TRBJ1-1, with TRBD1 as a possible D gene (5 bases). CDR1 and CDR2 (germline): LNHNV, YYDKDF (reference sequence). V was shortened by 5 bases and J by 1 base, with 11 bases between the two germline ends. The CDR3 loop spans 14 amino acids. Filled out from reference TRBV15 and TRBJ1-1, the complete variable domain reads DAMVIQNPRYQVTQFGKPVTLSCSQTLNHNVMYWYQQKSSQAPKLLFHYYDKDFNNEADTPDNFQSRRPNTSFCFLDIRSPGLGDTAMYLCATSRITGNTEAFFGQGTRLTVV.

CDR3 bases: TGTGCCACCAGTGACGGACAGGGGGTTAATCAGCCCCAGCATTTT. The encoded protein is CATSDGQGVNQPQHF. The chain has TRBV24-1 and TRBJ1-5; 10 bases agree with TRBD1. J gave up 4 bases and V 4 bases, and 3 bases lay outside the gene matches. Germline assignment: CDR1 KGHDR and CDR2 SFDVKD. This CDR3 is built from 15 residues.

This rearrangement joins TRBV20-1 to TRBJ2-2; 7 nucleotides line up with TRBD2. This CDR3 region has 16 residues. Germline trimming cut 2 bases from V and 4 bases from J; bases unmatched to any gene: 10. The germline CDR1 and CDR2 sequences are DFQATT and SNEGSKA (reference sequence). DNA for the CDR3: TGCAGTGCTAGACGAATTGGCGGGAGTACCACCGGGGAGCTGTTTTTT. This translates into CSARRIGGSTTGELFF.